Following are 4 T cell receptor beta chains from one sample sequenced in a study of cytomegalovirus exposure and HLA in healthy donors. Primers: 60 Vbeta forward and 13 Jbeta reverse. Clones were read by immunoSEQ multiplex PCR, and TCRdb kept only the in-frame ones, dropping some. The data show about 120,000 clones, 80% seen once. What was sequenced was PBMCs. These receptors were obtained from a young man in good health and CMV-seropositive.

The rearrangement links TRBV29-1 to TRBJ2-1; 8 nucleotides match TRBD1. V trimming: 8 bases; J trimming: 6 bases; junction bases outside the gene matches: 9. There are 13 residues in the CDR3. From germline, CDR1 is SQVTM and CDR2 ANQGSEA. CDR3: CSTTGGNVNEQFF. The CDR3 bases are TGCAGCACCACAGGGGGGAACGTCAATGAGCAGTTCTTC.

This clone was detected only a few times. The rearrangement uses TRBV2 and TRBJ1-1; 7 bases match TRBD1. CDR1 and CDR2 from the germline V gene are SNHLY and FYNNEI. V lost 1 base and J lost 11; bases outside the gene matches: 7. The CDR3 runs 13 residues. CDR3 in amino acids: CASSEERGQAAFF. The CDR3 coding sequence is TGTGCCAGCAGTGAAGAAAGGGGGCAGGCTGCTTTCTTT.

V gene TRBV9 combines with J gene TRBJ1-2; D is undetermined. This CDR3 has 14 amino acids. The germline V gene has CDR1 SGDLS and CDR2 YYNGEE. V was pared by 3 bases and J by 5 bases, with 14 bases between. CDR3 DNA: TGTGCCAGCAGCGAGGGCTCCGGGAGATATGGCTACACCTTC. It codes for CASSEGSGRYGYTF.

CDR3 region: CASSLGLQLGEQYF. The CDR3 DNA reads TGTGCCAGCAGCCTAGGCCTACAACTGGGCGAGCAGTACTTC. The gene calls are TRBV2 and TRBJ2-7; no reliable D call. Trimming left V 6 bases short and J 6 bases short, with 18 bases between. This CDR3 has 14 residues. CDR1 and CDR2 from the germline V gene are SNHLY and FYNNEI.